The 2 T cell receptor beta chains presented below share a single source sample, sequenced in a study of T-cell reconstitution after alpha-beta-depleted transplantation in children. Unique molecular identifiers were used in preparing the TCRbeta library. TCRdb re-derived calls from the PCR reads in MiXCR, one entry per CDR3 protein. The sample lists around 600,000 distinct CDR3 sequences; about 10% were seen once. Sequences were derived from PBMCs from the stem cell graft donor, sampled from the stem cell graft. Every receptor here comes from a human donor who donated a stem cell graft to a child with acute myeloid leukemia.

The CDR3, as DNA: TGTGCCAGCTCACCACCAAGGACTAGCGGGAGTGTTAATGAGCAGTTCTTC. Its translation is CASSPPRTSGSVNEQFF. This chain connects TRBV18 to TRBJ2-1; TRBD2 agrees at 13 bases. Trimming at V came to 0 bases and at J to 7 bases, leaving 6 bases not matched to a gene. The CDR3 consists of 17 residues. Germline values: CDR1 KGHSH, CDR2 LQKENI.

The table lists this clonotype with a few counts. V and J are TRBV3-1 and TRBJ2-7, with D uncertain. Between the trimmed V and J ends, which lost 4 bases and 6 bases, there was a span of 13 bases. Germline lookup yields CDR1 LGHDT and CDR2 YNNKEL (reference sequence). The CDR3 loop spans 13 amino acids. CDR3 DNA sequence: TGTGCCAGCAGCCCAGAGATCGGCGGCGAGCAGTACTTC. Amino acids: CASSPEIGGEQYF.